This TCR beta chain is drawn from a study of blood T cell repertoires in COVID-19. This CDR3 is built from 16 residues. Trimming took 5 bases from V and 0 from J, leaving 14 bases between them. Germline values: CDR1 MDHEN, CDR2 SYDVKM. Using immunoSEQ multiplex PCR, the repertoire was profiled, and TCRdb retains in-frame clones only, with some absent. Seen here are roughly 110,000 clones, 88% observed once, and the top ten hold around 7%. Sequenced material: peripheral blood. V gene TRBV28 combines with J gene TRBJ2-4; D might be TRBD2 (6 bases). The clonotype comes from a man in his forties or fifties with active or convalescent COVID-19. This CDR3 is CASSTKGLLAKNIQYF. As DNA, the CDR3 is TGTGCCAGCAGTACTAAGGGACTCTTAGCCAAAAACATTCAGTACTTC.